These 13 T cell receptor beta chains were all obtained from the same sample, sequenced in a study of cytomegalovirus exposure and HLA in healthy donors. PCR was performed using 60 Vbeta and 13 Jbeta primers. TCRdb's table, derived via immunoSEQ multiplex PCR, lists solely in-frame clones and lacks some. Recorded for this sample: around 210,000 clones. The sequenced sample was PBMCs. These TCRs come from a woman between 25 and 40 years old in good health and CMV-seropositive.

This chain joins TRBV28 and TRBJ2-5; the D gene is possibly TRBD1 (5 bases). CDR1 and CDR2 from the germline V gene are MDHEN and SYDVKM. Trimming pared 6 bases from V and 2 bases from J, leaving 19 bases between. The CDR3 has 16 residues. Written as DNA, the CDR3 is TGTGCCAGCAGGTCGCGGCAGGGCAAGGGTCAAGAGACCCAGTACTTC. Its translation: CASRSRQGKGQETQYF.

This rearrangement joins TRBV7-2 to TRBJ2-7; the D gene is possibly TRBD2 (7 bases). V was clipped by 1 base and J by 3 bases, with 13 bases between them. CDR3 size: 15 residues. Germline loops: CDR1 SGHTA, CDR2 FQGNSA. The chain's CDR3 is CASSLGAGALYEQYF. The CDR3 DNA reads as TGTGCCAGCAGCTTAGGGGCGGGGGCCCTCTACGAGCAGTACTTC.

Concerning this clone: The same CDR3 can be traced to other DNA sequences in this sample. This chain joins TRBV4-2 and TRBJ2-7; TRBD1 matches 7 bases. J gave up 4 bases and V 1 base, and 10 bases lay outside the gene matches. Germline loops: CDR1 LGHNA, CDR2 YNFKEQ. The CDR3 length is 16 residues. CDR3 sequence reads: CASSQVGGQAEYEQYF. In DNA, the CDR3 is TGTGCCAGCAGCCAAGTAGGCGGACAGGCCGAATACGAGCAGTACTTC.

Comments on this clone: This CDR3 is also generated by other DNA sequences in the sample. CDR3: CASSLGQGARQPQHF. The DNA of the CDR3 is TGTGCCAGCAGCTTAGGACAGGGGGCAAGGCAGCCCCAGCATTTT. The chain is built from TRBV7-2 and TRBJ1-5, with 10 bases aligning to TRBD1. Germline V gene data show CDR1 as SGHTA and CDR2 as FQGNSA. The V and J ends lost 1 base and 7 bases, in that order; junction bases with no gene match: 4. This CDR3 region has 15 residues.

This chain links TRBV4-1 with TRBJ2-7, with 7 bases fitting TRBD2. Germline V gene sequence: CDR1 MGHRA, CDR2 YSYEKL. This CDR3 has 16 amino acids. The V and J ends lost 0 bases and 0 bases, in that order; junction bases with no gene match: 5. The CDR3, as DNA: TGCGCCAGCAGCCAAGATTTGGCTAGCGGCTCCTACGAGCAGTACTTC. Encoded protein: CASSQDLASGSYEQYF.

V gene TRBV11-3 combines with J gene TRBJ2-2; 9 bases line up with TRBD2. With 5 bases clipped from V and 2 bases from J, the junction kept 9 bases outside the gene matches. The CDR3 covers 17 residues. Germline CDR1 and CDR2: SGHNT and YENEEA. CDR3 sequence (DNA): TGTGCCAGCAGCCTTTCTGCGGGAGGGCTAAACACCGGGGAGCTGTTTTTT. Its protein is CASSLSAGGLNTGELFF. Using reference TRBV11-3 and TRBJ2-2 for the parts outside the CDR3, the full variable domain is EAGVVQSPRYKIIEKKQPVAFWCNPISGHNTLYWYLQNLGQGPELLIRYENEEAVDDSQLPKDRFSAERLKGVDSTLKIQPAELGDSAVYLCASSLSAGGLNTGELFFGEGSRLTVL.

The rearrangement uses TRBV7-2 and TRBJ2-7; 8 bases map to TRBD1. The V segment lost 5 bases and the J segment 2 bases; nucleotides outside the gene matches: 5. Germline V lookup: CDR1 SGHTA, CDR2 FQGNSA. This CDR3 comprises 14 residues. The CDR3 DNA sequence: TGTGCCAGCAGCCCTCGGACAGGGACCTACGAGCAGTACTTC. This codes for CASSPRTGTYEQYF.

The chain has TRBV6-1 and TRBJ1-2; 8 positions match TRBD1. J gave up 4 bases and V 5 bases, and 6 bases lay outside the gene matches. Germline V gene lookup returns CDR1 MNHNS and CDR2 SASEGT. This CDR3 has 14 amino acids. The DNA for the CDR3 is TGTGCCAGCAGTAGCGGACAGGGTAGCTATGGCTACACCTTC. Translating it yields CASSSGQGSYGYTF.

Regarding this clone: Other DNA sequences from this sample encode an identical CDR3 as well. The chain combines TRBV18 with TRBJ2-3; 7 positions agree with TRBD1. The CDR3 is made up of 15 amino acids. Germline CDR1 reads KGHSH; CDR2 reads LQKENI. Losses at the gene ends were 0 bases for V and 3 bases for J; bases not matched to a gene: 3. CDR3 sequence: CASSPPGQSTDTQYF. CDR3 nucleotides: TGTGCCAGCTCACCACCGGGACAGTCAACAGATACGCAGTATTTT. The variable domain in full, with the rest retrieved from reference TRBV18 and TRBJ2-3, is NAGVMQNPRHLVRRRGQEARLRCSPMKGHSHVYWYRQLPEEGLKFMVYLQKENIIDESGMPKERFSAEFPKEGPSILRIQQVVRGDSAAYFCASSPPGQSTDTQYFGPGTRLTVL.

The chain links TRBV6-6 to TRBJ2-2, with D unresolved. The V end lost 0 bases, the J end lost 1 base, and 9 bases lay between the germline ends. The CDR3 is 16 amino acids. Germline loops: CDR1 MNHNY, CDR2 SVGAGI (reference sequence). The CDR3 DNA sequence: TGTGCCAGCAGTTACTCCCGGCGGCTGAACACCGGGGAGCTGTTTTTT. Translating gives CASSYSRRLNTGELFF.

The chain combines TRBV6-4 with TRBJ1-4, with TRBD1 as a possible D gene (5 bases). Per germline, CDR1 MRHNA and CDR2 SNTAGT. This CDR3 comprises 17 residues. The germline V and J ends were trimmed by 7 bases and 3 bases, with 21 bases remaining between them. The DNA of the CDR3 is TGTGCCAGCACGGCACCCCCAGGGTCCAGGGCTAATGAAAAACTGTTTTTT. It encodes CASTAPPGSRANEKLFF.

This rearrangement joins TRBV19 to TRBJ2-1, with 7 bases fitting TRBD1. The CDR3 is 15 amino acids. Germline values: CDR1 LNHDA, CDR2 SQIVND (reference sequence). V trimming: 3 bases; J trimming: 7 bases; junction bases outside the gene matches: 9. CDR3 protein: CASSIRQGDKNEQFF. In DNA, the CDR3 is TGTGCCAGTAGTATTCGGCAGGGGGATAAAAATGAGCAGTTCTTC.

The chain uses TRBV2 and TRBJ2-7, with a tentative D call TRBD2 (5 bases). Germline V lookup: CDR1 SNHLY, CDR2 FYNNEI. The CDR3 sequence is 18 residues long. Deletions cut 4 bases from V and 0 bases from J, with 22 bases between. In DNA form, the CDR3 reads TGTGCCAGCAGTGGGGCTGGGAGTTCCCTTATTTTCTCCTACGAGCAGTACTTC. It translates to CASSGAGSSLIFSYEQYF.